This T cell receptor beta chain emerged from a study of shared clonotypes between healthy human individuals. Background on the study: Donors had three CD4 naive, three CD4 memory, two CD8 naive and one CD8 memory plate apiece. Broader study findings: Naive CD4 clonotype sharing across a handful of donors was approximately 5%. For sorted subsets, rarefaction showed incomplete sequencing despite large depth.

As for this clone: Its target is not known.

Sequenced by immunoSEQ multiplex PCR; TCRdb stores in-frame clones only, minus some. The sample gives 2 million or so clones, approximately 94% of which show up once; 0.9% to 1.3% is in the top ten. Looked up from germline, CDR1 is SEHNR and CDR2 is FQNEAQ (reference sequence). Trimming stripped 5 bases from V and 0 bases from J, with 17 bases between. The CDR3 consists of 17 residues. CD8 cells classed as naive were CD45RO-negative and positively selected for CCR7, excluding terminally differentiated effector memory CD45RA+ cells. This sequence joins TRBV7-9 and TRBJ2-1; weak D call: TRBD2 (6 bases). The TCR sequence derives from a man aged 18-30 years in good health. The sequenced sample consisted of naive CD8+ T cells sorted from blood. This chain's CDR3 is CASSPRWGESSYNEQFF. CDR3 in DNA: TGTGCCAGCAGCCCACGGTGGGGGGAGAGCTCCTACAATGAGCAGTTCTTC.